This is a list of T cell receptor beta chains from one sample in a study of blood T cell repertoires in COVID-19. TCRdb's copy holds only in-frame clones and misses some; the assay was immunoSEQ multiplex PCR. The sample lists under 300,000 clones; about four fifths were seen once. The specimen was peripheral blood. These receptor sequences come from a man older than 75 with acute or convalescent COVID-19. Both conserved end residues are part of each CDR3. A D gene is named only where the DNA matches it firmly. Clone size is stated in some rows and not others, as once, few, many or a class when expanded.

TRBJ2-5,TRBV9,TRBD2,-,TGTGCCAGCAGCGTAGACGGGGGGGCCGTGGAGACCCAGTACTTC,CASSVDGGAVETQYF
TRBJ1-2,TRBV6-1,-,-,TGTGCCAGCAGTGAACGTGGGCTAAAAGGTGGCTACACCTTC,CASSERGLKGGYTF
TRBJ1-1,TRBV6-5,-,few,TGTGCCAGCACAAGGGGGACTGAAGCTTTCTTT,CASTRGTEAFF
TRBJ2-1,TRBV19,TRBD1,once,TGTGCCAGTAGTCCACCGGACAGGTCGAATGAGCAGTTCTTC,CASSPPDRSNEQFF
TRBJ2-5,TRBV7-2,-,few,TGTGCCAGCAGCTTAGACGTGGCTAGCAGAGAGACCCAGTACTTC,CASSLDVASRETQYF
TRBJ2-1,TRBV7-2,-,-,TGTGCCAGCAGCTTAGATTTTGTCGGACTGGACTACAATGAGCAGTTCTTC,CASSLDFVGLDYNEQFF
TRBJ2-5,TRBV19,TRBD1,-,TGTGCCAGTAGTATTCACAGGGGAGAGACCCAGTACTTC,CASSIHRGETQYF
TRBJ2-3,TRBV19,TRBD2,-,TGTGCCAGTAGGAAGGGACTAGATCCCACAGATACGCAGTATTTT,CASRKGLDPTDTQYF
TRBJ1-6,TRBV9,-,-,TGTGCCAGCAGCGCAGGACAGTATTCACCCCTCCACTTT,CASSAGQYSPLHF
TRBJ2-1,TRBV18,-,-,TGTGCCAGCTCACCAGGACAGTTCGATGAGCAGTTCTTC,CASSPGQFDEQFF
TRBJ2-7,TRBV4-2,TRBD1,-,TGTGCCAGCAGCCAAGATCCTGGGACAGGGTTCTTCGAGCAGTACTTC,CASSQDPGTGFFEQYF
TRBJ1-2,TRBV7-2,-,-,TGTGCCAGCAGCACCCTTGGGGGCCCCGGCTACACCTTC,CASSTLGGPGYTF
TRBJ2-2,TRBV27,TRBD1,-,TGTGCCAGCAGTTTAGACAGGGATACCGGGGAGCTGTTTTTT,CASSLDRDTGELFF
TRBJ2-2,TRBV19,TRBD2,-,TGTGCCAGTAGGCTACTAGCGGGGGGAACCGGGGAGCTGTTTTTT,CASRLLAGGTGELFF
TRBJ2-2,TRBV29-1,TRBD2,-,TGCAGCGTTGTGACTAGCGGGACGTTCGGGGCCGGGGAGCTGTTTTTT,CSVVTSGTFGAGELFF
TRBJ2-5,TRBV2,-,-,TGTGCCAGCAGCATCACTCAAGAGACCCAGTACTTC,CASSITQETQYF
TRBJ1-1,TRBV9,-,-,TGTGCCAGCAGCGCTGATCGGGTGTCGAACACTGAAGCTTTCTTT,CASSADRVSNTEAFF
TRBJ2-5,TRBV30,-,-,TGTGCCTGGACTATGTTTGGGACCCAGTACTTC,CAWTMFGTQYF
TRBJ2-7,TRBV11-2,TRBD2,-,TGTGCCAGCAGCCCCCGGACTAGCGGGGCCTACGAGCAGTACTTC,CASSPRTSGAYEQYF
TRBJ1-6,TRBV2,TRBD1,-,TGTGCCAGCAGGACCGGGACAGGGGATTCACCCCTCCACTTT,CASRTGTGDSPLHF
TRBJ2-4,TRBV28,-,-,TGTGCCAGCAGACGAGCGGGCCTCAAGGACATTCAGTACTTC,CASRRAGLKDIQYF
TRBJ2-1,TRBV7-2,TRBD2,-,TGTGCCAGCAGTTCTAGCGGGAGGGCCAGCAGTGAGCAGTTCTTC,CASSSSGRASSEQFF
TRBJ2-7,TRBV19,-,-,TGTGCCAGTACTTCAGGGCCGGGCCTTTACGAGCAGTACTTC,CASTSGPGLYEQYF
TRBJ2-5,TRBV2,-,-,TGTGCCAGCAACGCGGGGGCGCTACAAGAGACCCAGTACTTC,CASNAGALQETQYF
TRBJ2-7,TRBV30,TRBD2,-,TGTGCCTGGAGTGTAGCCGCCTTGGGACTAGCGGGAGTCGAGCAGTACTTC,CAWSVAALGLAGVEQYF
TRBJ1-6,TRBV6-4,-,-,TGTGCCAGCAGTGACGGGCTGTTTAGGTCACCCCTCCACTTT,CASSDGLFRSPLHF
TRBJ1-3,TRBV18,-,-,TGTGCCAGCTCCCCAAATACAGGCCCTGGAAACACCATATATTTT,CASSPNTGPGNTIYF
TRBJ1-2,TRBV19,-,few,TGTGCCAGTCAGACAGCCGCTAACTATGGCTACACCTTC,CASQTAANYGYTF
TRBJ2-3,TRBV11-1,TRBD1,-,TGTGCCAGCAGCTTAGCTCCCCCGACAGGGGGTACGCAGTATTTT,CASSLAPPTGGTQYF
TRBJ2-6,TRBV19,-,-,TGTGCCAGTAGTGAGTCCTACTCTGGGGCCAACGTCCTGACTTTC,CASSESYSGANVLTF
TRBJ1-3,TRBV15,TRBD1,-,TGTGCCACCAGCAGATTCGCCGGGACAGGGGCCTCTGGAAACACCATATATTTT,CATSRFAGTGASGNTIYF
TRBJ2-3,TRBV3-1/TRBV3-2,-,-,TGTGCCAGCAGCTCCCGGCAGGGGTCCACAGATACGCAGTATTTT,CASSSRQGSTDTQYF
TRBJ2-7,TRBV30,TRBD1,-,TGTGCCTGGAGGGGACAGGTCGAGCAGTACTTC,CAWRGQVEQYF
TRBJ1-1,TRBV19,-,-,TGTGCCAGTAGTATAGAGGGAGTTGGGTACACTGAAGCTTTCTTT,CASSIEGVGYTEAFF
TRBJ2-3,TRBV28,-,-,TGTGCCAGCAGTTTATCCCGGCGTGACTGGTCTAGCACAGATACGCAGTATTTT,CASSLSRRDWSSTDTQYF